This T cell receptor beta chain was sequenced in a study of shared clonotypes between healthy human individuals (TCRdb year 2020). Concerning the study at large: Two women and three men aged 18 to 49 years were included in the cohort. To estimate repertoire size and how much clonotype sharing occurs between individuals, the study deeply sequenced the blood TCR repertoires of five or six healthy adults. Different laboratories and diverse techniques were used to prepare libraries and sequence TCR repertoires, to increase sequencing depth and limit assay-specific biases. Per donor, leukapheresis produced somewhere between about 0.8 and 9.5 billion PBMCs. Results the study describes overall, beyond this receptor: Pairwise subsampling indicated that sequencing depth was expected to affect the degree of clonotype sharing among donors. The small number of donors limited the genetic and exposure-history diversity represented. Sampling was limited to blood, and TCR repertoires in tissue likely differ from TCR repertoires in blood.

Concerning this clone: The target of this receptor is not known. No quality values exist for individual bases; no much larger clone is one base distant.

The donors were healthy, HIV-negative adults with no recently reported acute infections or vaccinations. Every donor was a Caucasian adult living in Nashville, Tennessee, USA. For unsorted samples, tens of millions of PBMCs were counted and genomic DNA was extracted with the QIAamp DNA Blood Mini kit. After blood collection by leukapheresis, PBMCs were isolated using Ficoll-Histopaque density gradient centrifugation and then cryopreserved in the vapor phase of liquid nitrogen. V loses 0 bases at its end and J loses 6 bases; junction bases beyond the gene matches: 11. The CDR3 contains 19 residues, cysteine and phenylalanine counted. This entry keeps only the CDR3 DNA: 57 bases, framed from base 1. Using the deep immunoSEQ assay, multiplex PCR amplified TCR CDR3 regions from genomic DNA. Genomic DNA extracted from each cell subset was distributed evenly over all wells of several immunoSEQ 96-well plates, and each plate served as one replicate. For unsorted PBMC, 250 to 350 ng genomic DNA, equal to about 30,000 T cell genomes, was loaded into each replicate PCR. Unsorted PBMC genomic DNA was sequenced across ten immunoSEQ deep assay plates. The purified libraries were quantified using a Qubit 3.0 fluorometer, sized with a Bioanalyzer 2100, and then quantified again using the KAPA Library Quantification kit. Each immunoSEQ 96-well plate was sequenced on its own single-read 150-cycle Illumina NextSeq 550 flow cell. In the authors' own workflow: The immunoSEQ output contained only junctional sequences without quality scores, so filtering could not match that applied to full-length reads. To assign V/J genes and CDR3, sequences were annotated against IMGT germline references using PyIR, a Python wrapper for IgBLAST v1.9. Any read was removed if the V/J assignment was weak (E-value above 1e-6), the CDR3 was missing, or the read contained stop codons, out-of-frame junctions, or ambiguous translated residues. V3J clonotypes were defined as sequences sharing an identical inferred V gene, J gene, and CDR3 amino acid sequence. Percentage overlap between repertoires was computed as shared unique clonotypes divided by the size of the smaller repertoire. RTK rarefaction, the Chao1 estimator, and Recon v2.1 estimates of unobserved clonotypes were used to assess repertoire richness. Imported from immuneACCESS, the table was reduced by TCRdb to in-frame sequences with V and J called. These copies leave out some clones; in studies compared against another copy, an unresolved V gene accounts for under half, and the cause of the remainder is not known. The V and J calls and the clone size are those of that table, but D and trimming were determined from the DNA. The sample data list hundreds of thousands of clones, and around three quarters of these were observed just once. 12% of the sample is in the top ten clones.

The sample consisted of PBMCs. The rearrangement combines TRBV23-1 with TRBJ2-3; 14 junctional bases match TRBD2. TRBV23-1 is an ORF, and what it does is uncertain. This TCR was recovered from a woman between 35 and 50 years old in good health. Some clones in this sample may be carry-over from other donors' samples. CDR3 loop: CASSQSYHGTSGGMDTQYF. The bases are TGCGCCAGCAGTCAATCCTACCATGGGACTAGCGGGGGCATGGATACGCAGTATTTT.